This T cell receptor (beta chain) derives from a study of shared clonotypes between healthy human individuals (TCRdb year 2020). With regard to the full study: Three men and a couple of women, aged 18 to 49 years, made up the cohort. Libraries were prepared and TCR repertoires were sequenced by different laboratories using diverse techniques, in order to increase sequencing depth and limit assay-specific biases. Each donor's leukapheresis produced roughly between about 0.8 and 8.9 billion PBMCs. To estimate repertoire size and how much clonotypes are shared between individuals, the study performed deep sequencing of blood TCR repertoires from a few healthy adults. What the authors observed across the whole study: Only blood was sampled, and tissue TCR repertoires likely differ from those in blood. Pairwise subsampling led to the expectation that sequencing depth would affect the degree of clonotype sharing among donors. The small number of donors limited the genetic and exposure-history diversity represented.

Counted from cysteine to phenylalanine, this CDR3 has 14 amino acids. CDR3 DNA is the only sequence kept; it has 42 bases, read in frame from the first base. The CDR1 and CDR2 encoded by the germline V gene (reference sequence) are GTSNPN and SVGIG. Relative to germline, V is missing 4 bases and J is missing 10 bases, with 13 bases of the junction outside any gene match. Using the deep immunoSEQ assay, multiplex PCR amplified TCR CDR3 regions from genomic DNA. Extracted genomic DNA from each cell subset was distributed evenly across all wells of several immunoSEQ 96-well plates, and each plate was treated as a replicate. Each replicate PCR for unsorted PBMC received 250 to 300 ng genomic DNA, equal to around 30,000 T cell genomes. Unsorted PBMC genomic DNA was sequenced across ten immunoSEQ deep assay plates. The purified libraries were quantified using a Qubit 3.0 fluorometer, sized with a Bioanalyzer 2100, and then quantified again using the KAPA Library Quantification kit. Every immunoSEQ 96-well plate was sequenced on a dedicated single-read 150-cycle Illumina NextSeq 550 flow cell. The published analysis was carried out like this. Because the immunoSEQ output held only junctional sequences and lacked quality scores, the filtering could not match the filtering applied to full-length reads. To assign V/J genes and CDR3, sequences were annotated against IMGT germline references using PyIR, a Python wrapper for IgBLAST v1.9. Reads with weak V/J assignments (E-value above 1e-6), missing CDR3, stop codons, out-of-frame junctions, or ambiguous translated residues were removed. V3J clonotypes were defined as sequences sharing the same inferred V gene, J gene, and CDR3 amino acid sequence. Percentage overlap between repertoires was calculated by dividing the number of shared unique clonotypes by the size of the smaller repertoire. RTK rarefaction, the Chao1 estimator, and Recon v2.1 estimates of unobserved clonotypes were used to assess repertoire richness. This is the immuneACCESS table as TCRdb keeps it, with only in-frame sequences that have V and J called. A part of the clones is gone; compared with another copy, unresolved V genes explain less than half, and the rest is unexplained. That table furnishes V, J and clone size, whereas the DNA furnished D and trimming. Across this sample there are 450,000 to 500,000 clones, with 76% seen only once. The ten biggest clones cover roughly 13% of the sample.

To note about this clone: Its cognate antigen has yet to be identified. No base quality values were provided; no much bigger clone lies one nucleotide off.

The donors were healthy, HIV-negative adults with no recently reported acute infections or vaccinations. Every donor was a Caucasian adult residing in Nashville, Tennessee, USA. For unsorted samples, 85 million to 100 million PBMCs were counted, and genomic DNA was extracted using the QIAamp DNA Blood Mini kit. After blood collection by leukapheresis, PBMCs were isolated using Ficoll-Histopaque density gradient centrifugation and then cryopreserved in the vapor phase of liquid nitrogen. The source of this sequence is a middle-aged woman in good health. Some clones in this sample may be carry-over from other donors' samples. The chain links TRBV30 with TRBJ2-1, with 7 junctional bases fitting TRBD1. The sequenced sample consisted of PBMCs. The DNA sequence is as follows: TGTGCCTGGAAGAAAACCGGGACAGTAATCGAGCAGTTCTTC. It translates as CAWKKTGTVIEQFF.